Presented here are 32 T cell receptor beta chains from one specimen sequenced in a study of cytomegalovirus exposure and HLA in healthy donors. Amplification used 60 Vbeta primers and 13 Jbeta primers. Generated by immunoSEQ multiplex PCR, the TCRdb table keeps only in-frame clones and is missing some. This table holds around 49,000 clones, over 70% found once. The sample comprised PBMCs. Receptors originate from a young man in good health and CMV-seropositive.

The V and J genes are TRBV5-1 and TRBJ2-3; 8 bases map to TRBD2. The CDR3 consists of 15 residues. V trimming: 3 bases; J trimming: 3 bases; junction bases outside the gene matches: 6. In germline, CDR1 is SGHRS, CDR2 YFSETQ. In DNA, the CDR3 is TGCGCCAGCAGCTCCCGACTAGCGAGGACAGATACGCAGTATTTT. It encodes CASSSRLARTDTQYF.

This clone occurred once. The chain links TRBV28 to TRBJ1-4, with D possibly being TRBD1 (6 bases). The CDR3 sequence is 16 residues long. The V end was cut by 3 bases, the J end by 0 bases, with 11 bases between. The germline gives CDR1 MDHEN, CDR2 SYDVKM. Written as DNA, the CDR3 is TGTGCCAGCAGTTTTATGCAGGGGACAACTAATGAAAAACTGTTTTTT. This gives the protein CASSFMQGTTNEKLFF.

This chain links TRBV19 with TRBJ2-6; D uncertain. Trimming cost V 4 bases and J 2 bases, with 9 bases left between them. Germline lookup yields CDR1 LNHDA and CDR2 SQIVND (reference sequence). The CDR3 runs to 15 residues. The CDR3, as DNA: TGTGCCAGTAGTACCGACCGGGCTGGGGCCAACGTCCTGACTTTC. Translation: CASSTDRAGANVLTF. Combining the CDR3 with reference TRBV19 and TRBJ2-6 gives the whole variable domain DGGITQSPKYLFRKEGQNVTLSCEQNLNHDAMYWYRQDPGQGLRLIYYSQIVNDFQKGDIAEGYSVSREKKESFPLTVTSAQKNPTAFYLCASSTDRAGANVLTFGAGSRLTVL.

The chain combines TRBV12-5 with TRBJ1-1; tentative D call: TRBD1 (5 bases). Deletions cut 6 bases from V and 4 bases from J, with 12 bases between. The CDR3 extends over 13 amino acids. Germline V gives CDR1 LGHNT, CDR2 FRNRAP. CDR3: CASGLGVFTEAFF. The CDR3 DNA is TGTGCTAGTGGCCTAGGGGTTTTCACTGAAGCTTTCTTT. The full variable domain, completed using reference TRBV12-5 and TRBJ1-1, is DARVTQTPRHKVTEMGQEVTMRCQPILGHNTVFWYRQTMMQGLELLAYFRNRAPLDDSGMPKDRFSAEMPDATLATLKIQPSEPRDSAVYFCASGLGVFTEAFFGQGTRLTVV.

The CDR3 loop is CASRSHLSYEQYF. DNA for the CDR3: TGCGCCAGCAGAAGCCACCTCTCCTACGAGCAGTACTTC. The chain employs TRBV4-1 and TRBJ2-7; D is unclear. Trimming pared 6 bases from V and 0 bases from J, leaving 9 bases between. Germline V lookup: CDR1 MGHRA, CDR2 YSYEKL. The CDR3 covers 13 residues.

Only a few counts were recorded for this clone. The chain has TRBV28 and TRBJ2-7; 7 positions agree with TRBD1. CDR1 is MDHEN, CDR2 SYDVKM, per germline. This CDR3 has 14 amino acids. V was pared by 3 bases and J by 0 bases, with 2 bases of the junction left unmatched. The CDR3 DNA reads TGTGCCAGCAGTTTTGACAGGGTCTCCTACGAGCAGTACTTC. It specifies CASSFDRVSYEQYF.

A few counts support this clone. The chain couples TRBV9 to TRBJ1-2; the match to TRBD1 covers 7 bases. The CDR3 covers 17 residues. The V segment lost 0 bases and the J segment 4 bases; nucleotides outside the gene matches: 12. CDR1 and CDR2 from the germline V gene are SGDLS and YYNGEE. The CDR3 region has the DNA TGTGCCAGCAGCGTAGGGGGCACGATCGGGACAGCCTATGGCTACACCTTC. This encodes CASSVGGTIGTAYGYTF.

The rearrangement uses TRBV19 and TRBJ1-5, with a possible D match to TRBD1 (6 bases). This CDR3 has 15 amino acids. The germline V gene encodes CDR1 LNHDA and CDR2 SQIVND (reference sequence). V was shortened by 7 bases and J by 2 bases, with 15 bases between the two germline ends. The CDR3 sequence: CASTLTGLGNQPQHF. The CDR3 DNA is TGTGCCAGTACCCTCACAGGGTTGGGCAATCAGCCCCAGCATTTT. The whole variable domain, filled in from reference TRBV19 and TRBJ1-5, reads DGGITQSPKYLFRKEGQNVTLSCEQNLNHDAMYWYRQDPGQGLRLIYYSQIVNDFQKGDIAEGYSVSREKKESFPLTVTSAQKNPTAFYLCASTLTGLGNQPQHFGDGTRLSIL.

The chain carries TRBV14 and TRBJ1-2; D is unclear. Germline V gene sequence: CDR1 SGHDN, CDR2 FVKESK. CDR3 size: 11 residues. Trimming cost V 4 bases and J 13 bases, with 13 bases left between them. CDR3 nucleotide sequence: TGTGCCAGCAGCCGGCAGTGGTACGTCACCTTC. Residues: CASSRQWYVTF. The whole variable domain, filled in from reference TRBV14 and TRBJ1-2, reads EAGVTQFPSHSVIEKGQTVTLRCDPISGHDNLYWYRRVMGKEIKFLLHFVKESKQDESGMPNNRFLAERTGGTYSTLKVQPAELEDSGVYFCASSRQWYVTFGSGTRLTVV.

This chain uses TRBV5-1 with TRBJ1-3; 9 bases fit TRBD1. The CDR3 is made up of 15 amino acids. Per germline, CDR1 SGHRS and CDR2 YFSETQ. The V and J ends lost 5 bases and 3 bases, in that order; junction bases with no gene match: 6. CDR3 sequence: CASRRTGDDGNTIYF. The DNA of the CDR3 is TGCGCCAGCAGGAGGACAGGGGACGATGGAAACACCATATATTTT.

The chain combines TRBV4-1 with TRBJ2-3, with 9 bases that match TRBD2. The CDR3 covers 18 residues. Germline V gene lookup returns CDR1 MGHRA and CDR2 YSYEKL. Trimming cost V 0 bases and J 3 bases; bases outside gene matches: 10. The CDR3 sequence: CASSQDILAGMKTDTQYF. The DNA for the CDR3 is TGCGCCAGCAGCCAAGATATCCTAGCGGGGATGAAAACAGATACGCAGTATTTT.

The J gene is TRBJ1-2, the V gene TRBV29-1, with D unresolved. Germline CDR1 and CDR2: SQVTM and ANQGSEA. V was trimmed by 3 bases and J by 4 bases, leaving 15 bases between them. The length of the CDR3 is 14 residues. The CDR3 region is CSVEHLSRVYGYTF. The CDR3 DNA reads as TGCAGCGTTGAGCACCTCAGCCGGGTCTATGGCTACACCTTC.

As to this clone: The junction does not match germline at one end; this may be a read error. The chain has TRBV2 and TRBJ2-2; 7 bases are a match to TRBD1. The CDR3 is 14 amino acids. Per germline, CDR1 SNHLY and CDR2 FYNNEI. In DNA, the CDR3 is TGTGCCAGCAGTGAAGGAGACAGGGCCGGGGAGCTGTCTTTT. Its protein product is CASSEGDRAGELSF.

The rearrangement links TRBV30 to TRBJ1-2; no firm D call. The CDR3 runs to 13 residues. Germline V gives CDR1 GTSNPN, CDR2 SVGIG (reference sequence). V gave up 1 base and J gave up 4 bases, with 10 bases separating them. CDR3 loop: CAWSGGGLYGYTF. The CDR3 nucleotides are TGTGCCTGGAGTGGTGGAGGACTCTATGGCTACACCTTC.

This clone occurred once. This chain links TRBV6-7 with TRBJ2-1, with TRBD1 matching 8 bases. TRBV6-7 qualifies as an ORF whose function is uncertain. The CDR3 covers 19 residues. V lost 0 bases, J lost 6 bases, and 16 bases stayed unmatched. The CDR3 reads CASSYSTLIGRGLGNEQFF. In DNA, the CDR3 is TGTGCCAGCAGTTACTCGACTTTGATTGGCAGGGGGCTCGGCAATGAGCAGTTCTTC.

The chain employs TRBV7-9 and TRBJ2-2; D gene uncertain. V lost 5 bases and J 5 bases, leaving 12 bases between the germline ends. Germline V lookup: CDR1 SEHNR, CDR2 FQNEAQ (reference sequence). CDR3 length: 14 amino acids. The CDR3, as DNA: TGTGCCAGCAGCCCCCAAGGAGTTACCGGGGAGCTGTTTTTT. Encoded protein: CASSPQGVTGELFF.

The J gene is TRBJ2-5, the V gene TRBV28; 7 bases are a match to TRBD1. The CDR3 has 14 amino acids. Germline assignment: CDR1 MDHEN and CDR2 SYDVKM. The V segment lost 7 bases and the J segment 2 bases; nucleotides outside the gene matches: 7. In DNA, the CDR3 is TGTGCCAGCACCTTTAGGACAGGACAAGAGACCCAGTACTTC. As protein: CASTFRTGQETQYF. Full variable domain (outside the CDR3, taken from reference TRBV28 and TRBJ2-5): DVKVTQSSRYLVKRTGEKVFLECVQDMDHENMFWYRQDPGLGLRLIYFSYDVKMKEKGDIPEGYSVSREKKERFSLILESASTNQTSMYLCASTFRTGQETQYFGPGTRLLVL.

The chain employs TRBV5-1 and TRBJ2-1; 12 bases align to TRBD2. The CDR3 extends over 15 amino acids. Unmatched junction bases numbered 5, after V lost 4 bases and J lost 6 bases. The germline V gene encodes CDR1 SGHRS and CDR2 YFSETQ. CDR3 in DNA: TGCGCCAGCAGCCCCGCTAGCGGGGGGGCCAATGAGCAGTTCTTC. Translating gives CASSPASGGANEQFF.

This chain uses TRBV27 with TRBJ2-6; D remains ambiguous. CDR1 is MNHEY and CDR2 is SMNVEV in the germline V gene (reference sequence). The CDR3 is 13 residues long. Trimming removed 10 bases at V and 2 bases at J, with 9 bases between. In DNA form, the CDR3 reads TGTGCCACCTGCGCGGCTGGGGCCAACGTCCTGACTTTC. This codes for CATCAAGANVLTF.

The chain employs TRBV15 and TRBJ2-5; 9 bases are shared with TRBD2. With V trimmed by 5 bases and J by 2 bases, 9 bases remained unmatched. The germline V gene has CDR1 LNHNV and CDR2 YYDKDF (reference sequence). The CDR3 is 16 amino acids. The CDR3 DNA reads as TGTGCCACCAGCGAGGCTGGGCGGGGGGGGCAAGAGACCCAGTACTTC. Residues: CATSEAGRGGQETQYF.

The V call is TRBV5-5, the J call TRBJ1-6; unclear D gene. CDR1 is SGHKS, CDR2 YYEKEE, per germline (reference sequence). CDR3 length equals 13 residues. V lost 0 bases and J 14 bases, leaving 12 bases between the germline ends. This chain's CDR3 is CASSLDPLEALHF. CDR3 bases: TGTGCCAGCAGCTTGGATCCCTTGGAGGCCCTCCACTTT.

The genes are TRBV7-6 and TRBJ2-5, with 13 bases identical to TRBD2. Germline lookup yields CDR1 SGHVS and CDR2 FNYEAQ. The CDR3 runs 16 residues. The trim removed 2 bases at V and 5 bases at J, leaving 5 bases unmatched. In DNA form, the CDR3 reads TGTGCCAGCAGCTTAACTAGCGGGGGGGCCTGGGAGACCCAGTACTTC. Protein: CASSLTSGGAWETQYF.

CDR3 DNA: TGTGCCAGCAGTTATGGCGGGGTCTACGAGCAGTACTTC. This translates into CASSYGGVYEQYF. V gene TRBV6-5 combines with J gene TRBJ2-7, with D possibly TRBD2 on 6 matching bases. The V end was cut by 3 bases, the J end by 3 bases, with 9 bases between. CDR1 and CDR2 (germline): MNHEY, SVGAGI. CDR3 size: 13 residues.

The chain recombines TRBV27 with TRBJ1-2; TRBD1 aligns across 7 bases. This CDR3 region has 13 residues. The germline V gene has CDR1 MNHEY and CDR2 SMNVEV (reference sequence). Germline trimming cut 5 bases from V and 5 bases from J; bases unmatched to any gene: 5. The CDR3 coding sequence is TGTGCCAGCAGTCCCCAGACAGGGTATGGCTACACCTTC. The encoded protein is CASSPQTGYGYTF.

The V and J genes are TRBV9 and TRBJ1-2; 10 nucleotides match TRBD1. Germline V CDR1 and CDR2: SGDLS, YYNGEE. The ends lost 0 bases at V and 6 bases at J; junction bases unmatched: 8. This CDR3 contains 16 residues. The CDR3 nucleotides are TGTGCCAGCAGCGTAGCCAGACAGGGGGCGCCTAATGGCTACACCTTC. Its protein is CASSVARQGAPNGYTF.

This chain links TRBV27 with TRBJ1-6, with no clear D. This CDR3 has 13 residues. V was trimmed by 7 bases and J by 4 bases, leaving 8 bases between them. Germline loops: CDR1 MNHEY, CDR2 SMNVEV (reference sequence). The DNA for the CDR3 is TGTGCCAGCAAGTCCGGGTATAATTCACCCCTCCACTTT. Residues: CASKSGYNSPLHF.

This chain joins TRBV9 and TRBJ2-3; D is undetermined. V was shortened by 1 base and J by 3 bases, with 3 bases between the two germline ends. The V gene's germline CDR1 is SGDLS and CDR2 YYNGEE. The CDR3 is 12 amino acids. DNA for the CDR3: TGTGCCAGCAGCGTACTAACAGATACGCAGTATTTT. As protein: CASSVLTDTQYF. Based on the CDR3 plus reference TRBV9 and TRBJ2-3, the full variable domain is DSGVTQTPKHLITATGQRVTLRCSPRSGDLSVYWYQQSLDQGLQFLIQYYNGEERAKGNILERFSAQQFPDLHSELNLSSLELGDSALYFCASSVLTDTQYFGPGTRLTVL.

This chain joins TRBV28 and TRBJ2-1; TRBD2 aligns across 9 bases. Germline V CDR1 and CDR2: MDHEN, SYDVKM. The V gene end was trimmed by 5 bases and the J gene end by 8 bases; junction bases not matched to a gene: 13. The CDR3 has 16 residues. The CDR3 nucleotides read TGTGCCAGCAGTCCCTCTTGGGGCGGGGGGGCCGATGAGCAGTTCTTC. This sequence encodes CASSPSWGGGADEQFF.

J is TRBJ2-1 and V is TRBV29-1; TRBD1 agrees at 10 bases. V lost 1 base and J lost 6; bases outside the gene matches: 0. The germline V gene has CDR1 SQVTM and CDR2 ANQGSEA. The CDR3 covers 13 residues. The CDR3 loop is CSVEGTGGNEQFF. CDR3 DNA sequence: TGCAGCGTTGAAGGGACAGGGGGCAATGAGCAGTTCTTC.

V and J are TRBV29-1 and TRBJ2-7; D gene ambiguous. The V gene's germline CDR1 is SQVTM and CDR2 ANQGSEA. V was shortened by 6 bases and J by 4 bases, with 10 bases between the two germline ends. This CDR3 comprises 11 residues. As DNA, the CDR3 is TGCAGCGTATTAGTCGGGTACGAGCAGTACTTC. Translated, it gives CSVLVGYEQYF.

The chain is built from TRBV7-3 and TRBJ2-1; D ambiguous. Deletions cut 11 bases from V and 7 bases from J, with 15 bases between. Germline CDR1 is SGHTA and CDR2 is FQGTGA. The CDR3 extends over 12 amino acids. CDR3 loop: CASGYGWNEQFF. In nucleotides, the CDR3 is TGTGCCTCCGGGTATGGTTGGAATGAGCAGTTCTTC.

CDR3 DNA: TGCGCCAGCAGCCCGACGACTAGCGGGGGGACGAGTGATACGCAGTATTTT. Amino acid sequence: CASSPTTSGGTSDTQYF. This sequence joins TRBV5-1 and TRBJ2-3, with TRBD2 identical over 13 bases. V lost 4 bases, J lost 6 bases, and 11 bases stayed unmatched. Germline V gene sequence: CDR1 SGHRS, CDR2 YFSETQ. The CDR3 length is 17 residues.